This TCR beta chain was retrieved from a study of beta chain features in type 1 diabetes. Points from the study as a whole: All four CD4+ subsets from Type 1 diabetes patients carried moderately but significantly shorter TCRB CDR3s. Within patients, naive, central memory and Treg TCRB repertoires seemed more similar than within healthy donors.

Concerning this clone: Its specificity is not known.

Sequenced material consisted of expressed TCRB transcripts (all of the isolated RNA was reverse transcribed). Only in-frame clones appear in the TCRdb table, and some are missing; sequencing was by immunoSEQ multiplex PCR. The repertoire includes more than 200,000 clones, 16% of them detected once, and approximately 0.081% sits in the top ten. Every donor had blood drawn once into heparin, around 0.12 L on average. Cells sorted by CD45RO/CCR7/CD25/CD127/CD95/CD27 comprised CD4+ naive, central memory, regulatory and stem cell-like memory cells. In all sorted populations, purity surpassed 95%. The germline CDR1 and CDR2 sequences are MNHEY and SVGAGI. This CDR3 has 14 amino acids. V was clipped by 7 bases and J by 2 bases; unmatched bases: 6.

The rearrangement uses TRBV6-5 and TRBJ2-7; 9 bases agree with TRBD1. The sequenced material came from naive CD4+ T cells from blood. The TCR sequence derives from a man aged 30-40 years with type 1 diabetes. The CDR3 DNA reads as TGTGCCAGCATCCCCGGGACAGGGCCCTACGAGCAGTACTTC. Its translation: CASIPGTGPYEQYF.